Listed below are T cell receptor beta chains from one sample, sequenced in a study of response to subunit inactivated influenza vaccine. TCRdb reanalysed the RT-PCR reads using MiXCR and keeps one entry per CDR3 protein. The table shows hundreds of thousands of distinct CDR3 sequences, with approximately 13% occurring only once. This specimen was PBMCs from blood, taken 14 to 15 days before vaccination. All receptors derive from a man aged 50-60 years who received an inactivated influenza vaccine. CDR3s include the opening cysteine and the closing phenylalanine or tryptophan. The D gene is left open where the match is weak. Only part of the rows carry a size: once, few, many, or a class if the clone is expanded.

d_call,j_call,v_call,clone_size,cdr3_aa,cdr3_nt
TRBD2,TRBJ2-2,TRBV2,NA,CASSPKGLAGGPGELFF,TGTGCCAGCAGTCCAAAAGGGCTAGCGGGAGGGCCTGGGGAGCTGTTTTTT
TRBD2,TRBJ2-1,TRBV20-1,NA,CSAIREGGRAHEQFF,TGCAGTGCTATTAGAGAGGGCGGGAGGGCCCATGAGCAGTTCTTC
NA,TRBJ1-3,TRBV28,NA,CASRSGGAGNTIYF,TGTGCCAGCAGGTCGGGTGGGGCTGGAAACACCATATATTTT
NA,TRBJ2-1,TRBV11-2,few,CASSRSKEGQHKFF,TGTGCCAGCAGCAGATCAAAGGAAGGGCAGCACAAGTTCTTC
NA,TRBJ2-5,TRBV2,NA,CASSEHPARKTQYF,TGTGCCAGCAGTGAGCATCCCGCACGGAAGACCCAGTACTTC
NA,TRBJ2-5,TRBV7-2,many,CASSSQRTRETQYF,TGTGCCAGCAGCTCTCAGCGGACCCGGGAGACCCAGTACTTC
NA,TRBJ1-6,TRBV12-3/TRBV12-4,NA,CASSLRGESPLHF,TGTGCCAGCAGTTTAAGGGGCGAATCACCCCTCCACTTT
NA,TRBJ2-3,TRBV20-1,few,CSAPRGGRTDTQYF,TGCAGTGCCCCTAGGGGGGGACGCACAGATACGCAGTATTTT
NA,TRBJ2-5,TRBV3-1,many,CASSQDLWEKETQYF,TGTGCCAGCAGCCAAGATTTATGGGAGAAGGAGACCCAGTACTTC
TRBD2,TRBJ2-1,TRBV12-3/TRBV12-4,NA,CASRTSGGISYNEQFF,TGTGCCAGCAGAACTAGCGGGGGAATCTCCTACAATGAGCAGTTCTTC
TRBD2,TRBJ2-3,TRBV24-1,few,CATSSPGLGDTQYF,TGTGCCACCTCCTCGCCGGGACTAGGAGATACGCAGTATTTT
TRBD2,TRBJ2-1,TRBV2,NA,CASSETSGDYNEQFF,TGTGCCAGCAGTGAAACTAGCGGGGATTACAATGAGCAGTTCTTC
NA,TRBJ2-5,TRBV28,NA,CASGVGQTQYF,TGTGCCAGCGGGGTAGGACAGACCCAGTACTTC
NA,TRBJ2-7,TRBV7-9,few,CASSLGSRVFYEQYF,TGTGCCAGCAGCCTTGGATCGCGGGTCTTCTACGAGCAGTACTTC
TRBD1,TRBJ1-4,TRBV12-3/TRBV12-4,NA,CASSRQGAGEKLFF,TGTGCCAGCAGTCGACAGGGGGCAGGGGAAAAACTGTTTTTT
NA,TRBJ2-1,TRBV5-1,many,CASSSAMLRNEQFF,TGCGCCAGCAGCTCTGCGATGTTACGGAATGAGCAGTTCTTC
TRBD1,TRBJ2-1,TRBV7-8,few,CASSFLQLDRDDNEQFF,TGTGCCAGCAGCTTCCTCCAGTTGGACAGGGACGACAATGAGCAGTTCTTC
NA,TRBJ2-7,TRBV4-2,few,CASSQEWGPAYEQYF,TGTGCCAGCAGCCAAGAATGGGGACCAGCATACGAGCAGTACTTC
TRBD2,TRBJ2-3,TRBV4-3,many,CASSPQTSVGPWDTQYF,TGCGCCAGCAGCCCCCAGACTAGCGTGGGGCCTTGGGATACGCAGTATTTT
NA,TRBJ2-2,TRBV12-3/TRBV12-4,many,CASSFSGATGELFF,TGTGCCAGCAGTTTCTCGGGGGCCACCGGGGAGCTGTTTTTT
TRBD1,TRBJ1-1,TRBV7-2,few,CASSDGTGAMQAFF,TGTGCCAGCAGCGATGGGACAGGGGCGATGCAAGCTTTCTTT
TRBD1,TRBJ2-1,TRBV10-2,NA,CASSQGVEQFF,TGCGCCAGCAGTCAGGGGGTTGAGCAGTTCTTC
NA,TRBJ1-1,TRBV19,NA,CASSIVGTPTEAFF,TGTGCCAGTAGTATTGTCGGGACACCCACTGAAGCTTTCTTT
NA,TRBJ1-3,TRBV7-2,many,CASSPGRAGNTIYF,TGTGCCAGCAGCCCGGGGAGAGCTGGAAACACCATATATTTT
NA,TRBJ2-1,TRBV7-9,many,CASSSSYGQGSHNEQFF,TGTGCCAGCAGTTCAAGCTACGGGCAGGGGTCGCACAATGAGCAGTTCTTC
NA,TRBJ2-7,TRBV4-1,NA,CASSQGPIKAAYEQYF,TGCGCCAGCAGCCAAGGTCCGATCAAGGCTGCCTACGAGCAGTACTTC
TRBD1,TRBJ2-2,TRBV18,few,CASSPPDRGYPNTGELFF,TGTGCCAGCTCACCACCGGACAGGGGGTACCCGAACACCGGGGAGCTGTTTTTT
NA,TRBJ2-7,TRBV4-2,few,CASSQAIHYEQYF,TGTGCCAGCAGCCAAGCCATCCACTACGAGCAGTACTTC
TRBD1,TRBJ2-3,TRBV20-1,few,CSAREQQGPDTQYF,TGCAGTGCTAGAGAGCAACAGGGGCCAGATACGCAGTATTTT
TRBD1,TRBJ1-1,TRBV5-1,few,CASSPGTAYTEAFF,TGCGCCAGCAGCCCGGGGACAGCCTACACTGAAGCTTTCTTT
NA,TRBJ2-3,TRBV20-1,once,CSAYSGVPDTQYF,TGCAGTGCTTACTCAGGCGTCCCAGATACGCAGTATTTT
NA,TRBJ2-2,TRBV7-9,few,CASSPSWGRDTGELFF,TGTGCCAGCAGCCCCTCCTGGGGGCGCGACACCGGGGAGCTGTTTTTT
NA,TRBJ2-7,TRBV29-1,NA,CSVQPRLGYEQYF,TGCAGCGTCCAACCCCGACTGGGCTACGAGCAGTACTTC
TRBD2,TRBJ2-7,TRBV15,few,CATSRVLGLAGEIDYEQYF,TGTGCCACCAGCAGAGTGTTAGGGCTAGCGGGAGAGATCGACTACGAGCAGTACTTC
NA,TRBJ2-1,TRBV19,few,CATKQHATQRSYNEQFF,TGTGCCACCAAACAGCACGCCACCCAACGCTCCTACAATGAGCAGTTCTTC
NA,TRBJ2-5,TRBV5-1,NA,CASSASQGGETQYF,TGCGCCAGCAGCGCCTCACAGGGAGGCGAGACCCAGTACTTC
TRBD2,TRBJ2-7,TRBV5-6,NA,CASSLAVGGGYEQYF,TGTGCCAGCAGCTTGGCCGTTGGGGGGGGCTACGAGCAGTACTTC
NA,TRBJ2-7,TRBV12-3/TRBV12-4,many,CASRGLSSYEQYF,TGTGCCAGCAGAGGTCTGAGCTCCTACGAGCAGTACTTC
TRBD2,TRBJ2-7,TRBV20-1,NA,CSARGGYSYEQYF,TGCAGTGCTAGGGGGGGGTACTCCTACGAGCAGTACTTC
NA,TRBJ1-3,TRBV6-5,few,CASSYFAAGRPPGNTIYF,TGTGCCAGCAGTTACTTTGCGGCAGGGAGGCCCCCTGGAAACACCATATATTTT
NA,TRBJ2-4,TRBV27,NA,CASSPYWKNIQYF,TGTGCCAGCAGTCCCTACTGGAAGAACATTCAGTACTTC
NA,TRBJ2-5,TRBV27,few,CASSLAGGPWDRTQYF,TGTGCCAGCAGTTTAGCCGGGGGTCCCTGGGATCGGACCCAGTACTTC
TRBD2,TRBJ2-5,TRBV5-1,many,CASSLEFGTSGETQYF,TGCGCCAGCAGCTTGGAATTCGGGACTAGCGGGGAGACCCAGTACTTC
NA,TRBJ1-2,TRBV28,NA,CASRGSPNYGYTF,TGTGCCAGCAGGGGGAGTCCTAACTATGGCTACACCTTC
NA,TRBJ2-4,TRBV7-2,NA,CASSLANRVDIQYF,TGTGCCAGCAGCTTAGCGAACAGGGTGGACATTCAGTACTTC
TRBD1,TRBJ2-5,TRBV7-9,NA,CASSPRQGRGETQYF,TGTGCCAGCAGCCCAAGACAGGGGCGAGGGGAGACCCAGTACTTC
TRBD2,TRBJ2-7,TRBV20-1,NA,CSARSQAGGPSEQYF,TGCAGTGCTAGGTCCCAAGCGGGGGGGCCCTCCGAGCAGTACTTC
NA,TRBJ1-1,TRBV9,NA,CASSVGMDTEAFF,TGTGCCAGCAGCGTAGGGATGGACACTGAAGCTTTCTTT
NA,TRBJ2-7,TRBV2,NA,CAFSFPSRDPRATYEQYF,TGTGCCTTCAGTTTTCCCTCGCGGGACCCGAGGGCAACCTACGAGCAGTACTTC
TRBD1,TRBJ1-1,TRBV12-3/TRBV12-4,many,CASSFEGTGGGTEAFF,TGTGCCAGCAGTTTTGAAGGGACAGGGGGTGGCACTGAAGCTTTCTTT
TRBD2,TRBJ2-3,TRBV5-5,NA,CASSLAASGSGTDTQYF,TGTGCCAGCAGCTTGGCGGCCAGCGGGAGTGGGACAGATACGCAGTATTTT
TRBD2,TRBJ2-4,TRBV6-5,NA,CASSLWVLREVAKYIQYF,TGTGCCAGCAGTTTGTGGGTTTTACGGGAGGTTGCCAAATACATTCAGTACTTC
NA,TRBJ1-3,TRBV19,few,CASSMRQVRSGNTIYF,TGTGCCAGTAGTATGCGGCAGGTTCGCTCTGGAAACACCATATATTTT
TRBD1,TRBJ2-5,TRBV15,few,CATSRDLGTGGRPQETQYF,TGTGCCACCAGCAGAGATCTCGGGACAGGGGGTCGACCCCAAGAGACCCAGTACTTC
TRBD1,TRBJ2-1,TRBV5-1,many,CASSLGQGRYNEQFF,TGCGCCAGCAGCCTCGGACAGGGTCGCTACAATGAGCAGTTCTTC
NA,TRBJ2-2,TRBV5-1,NA,CASSADRGTGELFF,TGCGCCAGCAGCGCCGACCGGGGGACCGGGGAGCTGTTTTTT
TRBD2,TRBJ2-7,TRBV12-3/TRBV12-4,NA,CASSRSGGGPHEQYF,TGTGCCAGCAGTAGGAGCGGGGGGGGTCCCCACGAGCAGTACTTC